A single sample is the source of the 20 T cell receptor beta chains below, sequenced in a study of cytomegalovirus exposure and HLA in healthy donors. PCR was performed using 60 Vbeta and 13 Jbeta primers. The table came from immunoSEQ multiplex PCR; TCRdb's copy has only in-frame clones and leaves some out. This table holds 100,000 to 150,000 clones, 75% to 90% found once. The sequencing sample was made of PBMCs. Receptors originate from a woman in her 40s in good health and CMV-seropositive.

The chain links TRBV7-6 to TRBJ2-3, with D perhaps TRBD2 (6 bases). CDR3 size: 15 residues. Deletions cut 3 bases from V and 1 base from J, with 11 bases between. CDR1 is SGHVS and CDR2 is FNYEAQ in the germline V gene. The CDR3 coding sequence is TGTGCCAGCAGCTTGGAGGGATTAGGCACAGATACGCAGTATTTT. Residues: CASSLEGLGTDTQYF.

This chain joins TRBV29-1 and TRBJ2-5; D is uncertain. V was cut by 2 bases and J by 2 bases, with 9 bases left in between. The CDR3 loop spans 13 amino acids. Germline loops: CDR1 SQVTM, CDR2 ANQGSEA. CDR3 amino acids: CSVETGFQETQYF. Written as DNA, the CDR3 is TGCAGCGTTGAAACCGGGTTTCAAGAGACCCAGTACTTC.

DNA of the CDR3: TGTGCCAGCAGCGTAAGCGGCTACAATGAGCAGTTCTTC. It is translated as CASSVSGYNEQFF. V is TRBV9 and J is TRBJ2-1; possible D gene TRBD2, 5 bases. CDR1 and CDR2 from the germline V gene are SGDLS and YYNGEE. The CDR3 has 13 amino acids. The germline V and J ends were trimmed by 1 base and 3 bases, with 5 bases remaining between them. The whole variable domain, filled in from reference TRBV9 and TRBJ2-1, reads DSGVTQTPKHLITATGQRVTLRCSPRSGDLSVYWYQQSLDQGLQFLIQYYNGEERAKGNILERFSAQQFPDLHSELNLSSLELGDSALYFCASSVSGYNEQFFGPGTRLTVL.

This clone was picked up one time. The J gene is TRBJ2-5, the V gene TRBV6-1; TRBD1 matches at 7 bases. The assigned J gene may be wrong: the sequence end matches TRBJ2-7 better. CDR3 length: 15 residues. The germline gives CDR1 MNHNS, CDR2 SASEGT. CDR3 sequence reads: CASSAPTGNGGEQYF. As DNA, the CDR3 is TGTGCCAGCAGTGCCCCGACAGGGAACGGTGGCGAGCAGTACTTC.

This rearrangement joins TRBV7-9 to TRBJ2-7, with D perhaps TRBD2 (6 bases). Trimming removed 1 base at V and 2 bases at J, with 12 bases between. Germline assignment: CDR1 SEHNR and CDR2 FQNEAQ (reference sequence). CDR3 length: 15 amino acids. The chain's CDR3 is CASSLGEEATYEQYF. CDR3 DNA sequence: TGTGCCAGCAGCTTAGGGGAGGAAGCTACCTACGAGCAGTACTTC. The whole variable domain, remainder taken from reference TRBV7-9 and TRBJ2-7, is DTGVSQNPRHKITKRGQNVTFRCDPISEHNRLYWYRQTLGQGPEFLTYFQNEAQLEKSRLLSDRFSAERPKGSFSTLEIQRTEQGDSAMYLCASSLGEEATYEQYFGPGTRLTVT.

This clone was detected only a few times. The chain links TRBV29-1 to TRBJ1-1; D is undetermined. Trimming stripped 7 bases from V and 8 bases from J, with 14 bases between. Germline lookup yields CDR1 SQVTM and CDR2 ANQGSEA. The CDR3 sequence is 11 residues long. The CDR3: CSGSEGQEAFF. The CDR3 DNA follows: TGCAGCGGGTCAGAGGGTCAGGAAGCTTTCTTT.

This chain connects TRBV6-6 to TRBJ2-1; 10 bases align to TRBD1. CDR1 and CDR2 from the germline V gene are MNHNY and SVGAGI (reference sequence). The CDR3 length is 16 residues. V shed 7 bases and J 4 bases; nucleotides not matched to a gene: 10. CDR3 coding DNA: TGTGCCAGCAACAACCTACCGGGACAGGGGTACAATGAGCAGTTCTTC. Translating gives CASNNLPGQGYNEQFF.

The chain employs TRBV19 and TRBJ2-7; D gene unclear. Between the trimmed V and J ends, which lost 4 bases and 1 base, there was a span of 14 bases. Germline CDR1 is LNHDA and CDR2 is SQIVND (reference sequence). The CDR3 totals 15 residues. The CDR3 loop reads CASSTSGGRSYEQYF. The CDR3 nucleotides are TGTGCCAGTAGTACGTCGGGTGGCCGATCCTACGAGCAGTACTTC. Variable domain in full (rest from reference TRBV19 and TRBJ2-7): DGGITQSPKYLFRKEGQNVTLSCEQNLNHDAMYWYRQDPGQGLRLIYYSQIVNDFQKGDIAEGYSVSREKKESFPLTVTSAQKNPTAFYLCASSTSGGRSYEQYFGPGTRLTVT.

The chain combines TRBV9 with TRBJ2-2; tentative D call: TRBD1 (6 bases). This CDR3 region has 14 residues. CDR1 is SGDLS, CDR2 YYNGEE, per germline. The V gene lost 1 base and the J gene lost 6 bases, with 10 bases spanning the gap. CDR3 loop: CASSVIGGSGELFF. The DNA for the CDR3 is TGTGCCAGCAGCGTAATTGGGGGCTCCGGGGAGCTGTTTTTT.

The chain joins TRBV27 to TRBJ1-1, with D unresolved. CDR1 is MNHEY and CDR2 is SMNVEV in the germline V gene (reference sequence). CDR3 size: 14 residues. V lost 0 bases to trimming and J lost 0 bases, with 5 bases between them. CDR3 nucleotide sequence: TGTGCCAGCAGTTTATCCCGGTTGAACACTGAAGCTTTCTTT. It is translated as CASSLSRLNTEAFF.

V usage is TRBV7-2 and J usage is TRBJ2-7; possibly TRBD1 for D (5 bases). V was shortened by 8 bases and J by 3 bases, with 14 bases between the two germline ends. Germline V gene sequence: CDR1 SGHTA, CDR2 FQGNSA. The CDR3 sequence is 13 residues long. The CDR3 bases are TGTGCCAGCGGCGTGGGCAGGGTCTACGAGCAGTACTTC. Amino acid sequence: CASGVGRVYEQYF. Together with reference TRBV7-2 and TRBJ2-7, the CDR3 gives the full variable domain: GAGVSQSPSNKVTEKGKDVELRCDPISGHTALYWYRQSLGQGLEFLIYFQGNSAPDKSGLPSDRFSAERTGGSVSTLTIQRTQQEDSAVYLCASGVGRVYEQYFGPGTRLTVT.

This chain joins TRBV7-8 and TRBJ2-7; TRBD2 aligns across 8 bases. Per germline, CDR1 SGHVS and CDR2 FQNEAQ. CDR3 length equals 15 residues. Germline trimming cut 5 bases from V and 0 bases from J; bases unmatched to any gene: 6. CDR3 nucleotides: TGTGCCAGCAGCGCGGGGGGCCTAACCTCCTACGAGCAGTACTTC. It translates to CASSAGGLTSYEQYF.

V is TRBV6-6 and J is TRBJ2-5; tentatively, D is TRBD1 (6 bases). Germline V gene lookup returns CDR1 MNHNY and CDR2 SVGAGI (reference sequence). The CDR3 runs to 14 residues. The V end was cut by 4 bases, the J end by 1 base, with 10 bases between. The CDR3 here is CASSFGQFQETQYF. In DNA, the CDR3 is TGTGCCAGCAGTTTCGGACAGTTCCAAGAGACCCAGTACTTC.

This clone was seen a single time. In DNA, the CDR3 is TGCGCCAGCAGCTCCGGACAGGGGGCGGCCTATGGCTACACCTTC. Translation: CASSSGQGAAYGYTF. The rearrangement links TRBV5-1 to TRBJ1-2, with 11 positions matching TRBD1. The CDR3 covers 15 residues. With 3 bases clipped from V and 4 bases from J, the junction kept 5 bases outside the gene matches. From germline, CDR1 is SGHRS and CDR2 YFSETQ.

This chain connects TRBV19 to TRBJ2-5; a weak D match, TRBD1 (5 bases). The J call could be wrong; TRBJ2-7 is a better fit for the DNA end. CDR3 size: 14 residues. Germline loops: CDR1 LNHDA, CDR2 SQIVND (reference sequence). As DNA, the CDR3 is TGTGCCAGTAGTATCGGAAAGGGGCCCTACGAGCAGTACTTC. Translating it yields CASSIGKGPYEQYF.

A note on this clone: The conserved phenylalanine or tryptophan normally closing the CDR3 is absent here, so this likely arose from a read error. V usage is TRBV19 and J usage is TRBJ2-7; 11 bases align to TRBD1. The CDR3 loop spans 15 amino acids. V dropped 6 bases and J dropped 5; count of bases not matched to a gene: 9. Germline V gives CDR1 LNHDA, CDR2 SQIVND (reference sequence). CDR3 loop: CASSGQGALGDEQYY. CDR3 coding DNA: TGTGCCAGTAGCGGACAGGGGGCATTAGGGGACGAGCAGTACTAC.

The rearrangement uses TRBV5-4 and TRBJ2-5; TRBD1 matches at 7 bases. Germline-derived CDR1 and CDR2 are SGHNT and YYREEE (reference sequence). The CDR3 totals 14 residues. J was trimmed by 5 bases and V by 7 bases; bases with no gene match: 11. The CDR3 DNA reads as TGTGCCAGCCGAGGGACAGCTCCCACGGAGACCCAGTACTTC. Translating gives CASRGTAPTETQYF.

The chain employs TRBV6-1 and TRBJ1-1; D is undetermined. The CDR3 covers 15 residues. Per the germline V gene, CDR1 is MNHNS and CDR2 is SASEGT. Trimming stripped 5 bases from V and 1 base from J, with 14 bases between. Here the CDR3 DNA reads TGTGCCAGCAGTCCGCCGGGTGGCGCGAACACTGAAGCTTTCTTT. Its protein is CASSPPGGANTEAFF.

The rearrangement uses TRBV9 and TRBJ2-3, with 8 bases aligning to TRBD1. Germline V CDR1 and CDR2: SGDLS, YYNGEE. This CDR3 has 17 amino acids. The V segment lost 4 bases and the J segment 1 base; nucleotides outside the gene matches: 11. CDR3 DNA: TGTGCCAGCAGCTCCTTCCAGGGGGCCAAGGGCACAGATACGCAGTATTTT. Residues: CASSSFQGAKGTDTQYF. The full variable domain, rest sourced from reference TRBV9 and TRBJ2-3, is DSGVTQTPKHLITATGQRVTLRCSPRSGDLSVYWYQQSLDQGLQFLIQYYNGEERAKGNILERFSAQQFPDLHSELNLSSLELGDSALYFCASSSFQGAKGTDTQYFGPGTRLTVL.

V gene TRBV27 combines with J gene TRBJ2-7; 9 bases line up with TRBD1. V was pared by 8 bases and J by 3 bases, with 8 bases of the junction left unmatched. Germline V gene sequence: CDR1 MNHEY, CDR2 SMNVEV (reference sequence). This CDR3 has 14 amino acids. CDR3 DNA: TGTGCCAGCCGACCCCCGGGACAGGGCTACGAGCAGTACTTC. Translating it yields CASRPPGQGYEQYF.